This T cell receptor beta chain emerged from a study of PD-L1 blockade in urothelial cancer. Study-wide context: As for prior chemotherapy regimens, patients had received 0 to 3. A median blood sample held approximately 140,000 T cells and tens of thousands of unique TCRs.

Overall study findings and caveats: Lower pretreatment blood TCR clonality, under the median, predicted better survival, researchers reported.

Time point given: pretreatment peripheral blood. The CDR3 loop spans 15 amino acids. With V trimmed by 6 bases and J by 0 bases, 6 bases remained unmatched. The V gene's germline CDR1 is SGHRS and CDR2 YFSETQ. A note on this clone: As yet, its antigen is unknown.

Spike-ins of synthetic TCR analog templates went into each PCR. Assay used: immunoSEQ multiplex PCR; TCRdb lists only in-frame clones, some missing. The sample includes approximately 50,000 clones, about 88% of them seen just once. The sample consisted of PBMCs, taken around atezolizumab (anti-PD-L1) treatment. The TCR sequence derives from a man between 65 and 79 years old with urothelial cancer. The chain employs TRBV5-1 and TRBJ2-3; 8 bases align to TRBD1. CDR3 protein: CASNSGGVSTDTQYF. CDR3 DNA: TGCGCCAGCAACTCAGGGGGCGTTAGCACAGATACGCAGTATTTT.